One sample yielded the 30 T cell receptor beta chains listed below, sequenced in a study of identical twins. MiXCR was run by TCRdb on the 5' RACE reads, yielding one entry per CDR3 protein. Here the sample spans 450,000 to 500,000 distinct CDR3 sequences, roughly an eighth being singletons. A further study also used this sample, focusing on yellow fever vaccine responses in identical twins.

Material: CD4+ T cells sorted from blood. These TCRs come from a woman in her late teens or twenties in good health.

This clonotype was counted a few times. The chain combines TRBV9 with TRBJ2-1, with 7 bases that match TRBD1. This CDR3 is 16 amino acids long. J lost 7 bases, V lost 0 bases, and 10 bases had no gene match. Germline V lookup: CDR1 SGDLS, CDR2 YYNGEE. As DNA, the CDR3 is TGTGCCAGCAGCGTAGTTTCGACAGGGATTAGGAATGAGCAGTTCTTC. The encoded protein is CASSVVSTGIRNEQFF.

There are a few counts of this clonotype. Written as DNA, the CDR3 is TGTGCCAGCAGCTTAGCCCGGACTAGGCAGGGAGAGACCCAGTACTTC. It codes for CASSLARTRQGETQYF. The chain employs TRBV11-2 and TRBJ2-5; 7 nucleotides line up with TRBD2. The germline V gene has CDR1 SGHAT and CDR2 FQNNGV. CDR3 length: 16 amino acids. V dropped 1 base and J dropped 4; count of bases not matched to a gene: 9.

This clonotype was counted between two and nine times. CDR3 sequence reads: CASSQDSQGRSGANVLTF. The CDR3 coding sequence is TGCGCCAGCAGCCAAGACTCACAGGGGCGGTCTGGGGCCAACGTCCTGACTTTC. The rearrangement uses TRBV4-1 and TRBJ2-6; 7 bases line up with TRBD1. Germline V lookup: CDR1 MGHRA, CDR2 YSYEKL. This CDR3 comprises 18 residues. V dropped 0 bases and J dropped 1; count of bases not matched to a gene: 6.

The chain is built from TRBV20-1 and TRBJ1-5, with 8 bases identical to TRBD1. The CDR3 spans 14 residues. Germline V CDR1 and CDR2: DFQATT, SNEGSKA (reference sequence). Trimming took 3 bases from V and 6 from J; bases not matched to a gene: 7. Written as DNA, the CDR3 is TGCAGTGCTAGGTTGACAGGGGTCGGTCAGCCCCAGCATTTT. Translation gives CSARLTGVGQPQHF.

There are many counts of this clonotype. V gene TRBV6-2 or TRBV6-3 combines with J gene TRBJ2-1; no firm D call. The CDR3 loop spans 12 amino acids. The V gene's germline CDR1 is MNHEY and CDR2 SVGEGT. With 0 bases removed from V and 6 bases from J, the gap between germline ends came to 3 bases. CDR3 coding DNA: TGTGCCAGCAGTTACTCGCCCAATGAGCAGTTCTTC. It is translated as CASSYSPNEQFF.

V usage is TRBV5-1 and J usage is TRBJ2-1; tentative D call: TRBD2 (5 bases). CDR3 size: 12 residues. V lost 6 bases to trimming and J lost 3 bases, with 7 bases between them. Germline V gene lookup returns CDR1 SGHRS and CDR2 YFSETQ. The CDR3 here is CASIGSYNEQFF. In DNA form, the CDR3 reads TGCGCCAGCATAGGGAGCTACAATGAGCAGTTCTTC.

This clonotype occurred a few times. This rearrangement joins TRBV7-9 to TRBJ2-5; 10 bases agree with TRBD1. The CDR3 runs to 14 residues. The trim removed 5 bases at V and 5 bases at J, leaving 5 bases unmatched. Germline V CDR1 and CDR2: SEHNR, FQNEAQ (reference sequence). Here the CDR3 DNA reads TGTGCCAGCAGCACCCGACAGGGGGCCGAGACCCAGTACTTC. As protein: CASSTRQGAETQYF.

The chain links TRBV12-5 to TRBJ2-1, with D hard to call. Germline CDR1 reads LGHNT; CDR2 reads FRNRAP. CDR3 length: 11 residues. Trimming cost V 0 bases and J 7 bases, with 1 base left between them. CDR3 in amino acids: CASGLVNEQFF. The CDR3 DNA reads TGTGCTAGTGGTTTGGTAAATGAGCAGTTCTTC.

This chain uses TRBV2 with TRBJ1-4; TRBD1 matches 9 bases. The CDR3 has 15 amino acids. Germline CDR1 SNHLY, CDR2 FYNNEI. The V and J ends lost 5 bases and 7 bases, in that order; junction bases with no gene match: 8. As DNA, the CDR3 is TGTGCCAGCAGTCAACCGGGACAGGGTAGTGAAAAACTGTTTTTT. This gives the protein CASSQPGQGSEKLFF.

This clonotype was observed many times. V gene TRBV5-1 combines with J gene TRBJ2-7; 7 bases line up with TRBD1. Germline assignment: CDR1 SGHRS and CDR2 YFSETQ. With V trimmed by 4 bases and J by 3 bases, 7 bases remained unmatched. The CDR3 spans 14 residues. This CDR3 reads CASSPGTAYYEQYF. The CDR3 nucleotides read TGCGCCAGCAGCCCCGGGACAGCCTACTACGAGCAGTACTTC.

This clonotype was seen ten or more times. The gene calls are TRBV27 and TRBJ2-5; D is unclear. V gave up 6 bases and J gave up 2 bases, with 16 bases separating them. The CDR3 totals 15 residues. Looked up from germline, CDR1 is MNHEY and CDR2 is SMNVEV (reference sequence). The CDR3 reads CASSPLQSPQETQYF. In DNA, the CDR3 is TGTGCCAGCAGCCCCTTGCAATCGCCTCAAGAGACCCAGTACTTC.

This clonotype was seen a few times. The CDR3 coding sequence is TGTGCCAGCAGCCAAGACCGGGGTCCGAACACTGAAGCTTTCTTT. This encodes CASSQDRGPNTEAFF. This sequence joins TRBV7-9 and TRBJ1-1; D is uncertain. The CDR3 extends over 15 amino acids. The V gene lost 5 bases and the J gene lost 1 base, with 14 bases spanning the gap. Germline CDR1 SEHNR, CDR2 FQNEAQ (reference sequence).

The chain combines TRBV2 with TRBJ2-3, with 13 bases lining up with TRBD2. This CDR3 is built from 19 residues. With 11 bases clipped from V and 3 bases from J, the junction kept 20 bases outside the gene matches. Germline V gene lookup returns CDR1 SNHLY and CDR2 FYNNEI. In DNA form, the CDR3 reads TGTGCCCTCAGTTTAAAGACTAGCGGGAGGATGAGGGATACAGATACGCAGTATTTT. Translated, it gives CALSLKTSGRMRDTDTQYF.

This clonotype has more than one count but fewer than ten. V gene TRBV2 combines with J gene TRBJ1-5; 7 bases are a match to TRBD1. Trimming took 7 bases from V and 6 from J; bases not matched to a gene: 6. CDR1 is SNHLY, CDR2 FYNNEI, per germline. This CDR3 region has 13 residues. The CDR3 loop is CASTQGEGQPQHF. CDR3 DNA sequence: TGTGCCAGCACTCAGGGGGAAGGTCAGCCCCAGCATTTT.

This chain links TRBV5-1 with TRBJ2-1, with 10 bases identical to TRBD1. The V gene's germline CDR1 is SGHRS and CDR2 YFSETQ. CDR3 length: 16 residues. V dropped 0 bases and J dropped 7; count of bases not matched to a gene: 7. CDR3 residues: CASSLEGQGKANEQFF. The CDR3 nucleotides are TGCGCCAGCAGCTTGGAGGGACAGGGGAAGGCGAATGAGCAGTTCTTC.

This clonotype appeared a few times. J is TRBJ2-3 and V is TRBV15; D remains ambiguous. CDR3 length: 16 amino acids. V gave up 0 bases and J gave up 0 bases, with 10 bases separating them. Germline V gene data show CDR1 as LNHNV and CDR2 as YYDKDF (reference sequence). In nucleotides, the CDR3 is TGTGCCACCAGCAGAGACGGTCAGACTAGCACAGATACGCAGTATTTT. Protein: CATSRDGQTSTDTQYF.

Only a few counts were recorded for this clonotype. The V gene is TRBV11-2, the J gene TRBJ2-3; TRBD2 matches 14 bases. This CDR3 is built from 18 residues. Per the germline V gene, CDR1 is SGHAT and CDR2 is FQNNGV. Trimming cost V 1 base and J 4 bases; bases outside gene matches: 7. DNA for the CDR3: TGTGCCAGCAGCTTAGTGGGACTAGCGGGAGTTGGGGCAGATACGCAGTATTTT. Its translation: CASSLVGLAGVGADTQYF.

This clonotype was observed a handful of times. This chain links TRBV10-3 with TRBJ2-2; 8 nucleotides line up with TRBD1. The trim removed 5 bases at V and 5 bases at J, leaving 7 bases unmatched. CDR1 is ENHRY and CDR2 is SYGVKD in the germline V gene. The CDR3 covers 15 residues. The CDR3 protein is CAISFDRGSTGELFF. The CDR3 DNA follows: TGTGCCATCAGTTTCGACAGGGGTAGTACCGGGGAGCTGTTTTTT.

This clonotype was found a few times. This chain links TRBV7-9 with TRBJ2-1; TRBD1 might be the D (5 bases). This CDR3 spans 17 amino acids. CDR1 is SEHNR and CDR2 is FQNEAQ in the germline V gene (reference sequence). The V end lost 5 bases, the J end lost 3 bases, and 20 bases lay between the germline ends. Here the CDR3 DNA reads TGTGCCAGCAGCGCCAATAGGGGAACTGACAGCTACAATGAGCAGTTCTTC. This translates into CASSANRGTDSYNEQFF.

The chain employs TRBV29-1 and TRBJ2-5; D might be TRBD1 or TRBD2, each matching 6 bases. V was shortened by 7 bases and J by 5 bases, with 14 bases between the two germline ends. This CDR3 spans 12 amino acids. Per the germline V gene, CDR1 is SQVTM and CDR2 is ANQGSEA. Here the CDR3 reads CSASRGRETQYF. CDR3 nucleotides: TGCAGCGCTTCACGGGGGCGGGAGACCCAGTACTTC.

V is TRBV3-1 and J is TRBJ1-2, with D tentatively TRBD1 (6 bases). There are 17 residues in the CDR3. Trimming took off 0 bases at V and 5 bases at J, with 19 bases between the two ends. The germline V gene has CDR1 LGHDT and CDR2 YNNKEL (reference sequence). CDR3 sequence (DNA): TGTGCCAGCAGCCAAGATCTTCGGGACATCCTTCCATATGGCTACACCTTC. Amino acid sequence: CASSQDLRDILPYGYTF.

This chain links TRBV5-6 with TRBJ1-2; D ambiguous. Germline loops: CDR1 SGHDT, CDR2 YYEEEE. The CDR3 sequence is 14 residues long. With 3 bases removed from V and 5 bases from J, the gap between germline ends came to 14 bases. The CDR3 DNA reads as TGTGCCAGCAGCTCTCCAGGAAATAGATATGGCTACACCTTC. It specifies CASSSPGNRYGYTF.

The J gene is TRBJ1-5, the V gene TRBV6-1; D unresolved. The V end was cut by 6 bases, the J end by 11 bases, with 17 bases between. The length of the CDR3 is 13 residues. Germline CDR1 is MNHNS and CDR2 is SASEGT. CDR3 sequence reads: CASSPGPGRAQHF. CDR3 nucleotides: TGTGCCAGCAGCCCTGGGCCCGGTCGGGCCCAGCATTTT.

The sample holds a few counts of this clonotype. CDR3 coding DNA: TGTGCCAGCACTAGCGGGGGGCCTCGCAATGAGCAGTTCTTC. This gives the protein CASTSGGPRNEQFF. The J gene is TRBJ2-1, the V gene TRBV2; 11 nucleotides agree with TRBD2. Germline assignment: CDR1 SNHLY and CDR2 FYNNEI. This CDR3 has 14 residues. J gave up 6 bases and V 7 bases, and 5 bases lay outside the gene matches.

The rearrangement uses TRBV6-5 and TRBJ2-1; D unclear. Germline V CDR1 and CDR2: MNHEY, SVGAGI. Trimming shortened V by 4 bases and J by 5 bases, and 9 bases separated the two germline ends. This CDR3 has 13 amino acids. DNA for the CDR3: TGTGCCAGCAGTTCCCATGGTCACAATGAGCAGTTCTTC. This gives the protein CASSSHGHNEQFF.

Many counts were recorded for this clonotype. The chain joins TRBV7-9 to TRBJ1-1; D is ambiguous. The germline V gene has CDR1 SEHNR and CDR2 FQNEAQ (reference sequence). The CDR3 sequence is 12 residues long. V shed 2 bases and J shed 4 bases, with 5 bases lying between them. In DNA, the CDR3 is TGTGCCAGCAGCTTATTCAGCACTGAAGCTTTCTTT. This gives the protein CASSLFSTEAFF.

This clonotype was picked up a small number of times. This chain connects TRBV7-2 to TRBJ2-7; D uncertain. The CDR3 contains 14 residues. The germline gives CDR1 SGHTA, CDR2 FQGNSA. Trimming removed 4 bases at V and 4 bases at J, with 14 bases between. CDR3 protein: CASSSPAVPYEQYF. Written as DNA, the CDR3 is TGTGCCAGCAGCTCCCCCGCAGTTCCATACGAGCAGTACTTC. The full variable domain, rest sourced from reference TRBV7-2 and TRBJ2-7, is GAGVSQSPSNKVTEKGKDVELRCDPISGHTALYWYRQSLGQGLEFLIYFQGNSAPDKSGLPSDRFSAERTGGSVSTLTIQRTQQEDSAVYLCASSSPAVPYEQYFGPGTRLTVT.

The CDR3 DNA follows: TGCGCCAGCAGCCACCTGAGCGGGAGAGGGATCAATGAGCAGTTCTTC. It codes for CASSHLSGRGINEQFF. The chain links TRBV4-3 to TRBJ2-1, with 8 bases that match TRBD2. CDR3 size: 16 residues. Trimming at V came to 3 bases and at J to 6 bases, leaving 10 bases not matched to a gene. In germline, CDR1 is LGHNA, CDR2 YSLEER.

This clonotype was seen more than once but under ten times. CDR3 sequence (DNA): TGTGCCAGCAGGCCCCCCAGGGCCGGCGGCACTGAAGCTTTCTTT. Its protein is CASRPPRAGGTEAFF. The chain combines TRBV6-1 with TRBJ1-1; TRBD1 might be the D (5 bases). Germline values: CDR1 MNHNS, CDR2 SASEGT. The CDR3 has 15 amino acids. V was trimmed by 6 bases and J by 4 bases, leaving 18 bases between them.

The gene calls are TRBV7-9 and TRBJ1-4; no reliable D call. The CDR3 contains 13 residues. Germline-derived CDR1 and CDR2 are SEHNR and FQNEAQ (reference sequence). Trimming left V 0 bases short and J 7 bases short, with 6 bases between. CDR3 sequence: CASSLAFGEKLFF. The CDR3 DNA is TGTGCCAGCAGCTTAGCTTTTGGTGAAAAACTGTTTTTT.